The 30 T cell receptor beta chains reported below all come from one sample, sequenced in a study of identical twins. TCRdb re-called the 5' RACE reads through MiXCR, storing one row per CDR3 protein. The sample has 150,000 or so distinct CDR3 sequences, roughly 3.2% seen once. The sample comprised memory T cells sorted from blood. The receptors shown here come from a man aged 18-30 years in good health.

This clonotype was seen more than once but under ten times. This chain connects TRBV28 to TRBJ2-3; 8 positions match TRBD2. CDR1 is MDHEN, CDR2 SYDVKM, per germline. With 6 bases clipped from V and 0 bases from J, the junction kept 8 bases outside the gene matches. The CDR3 has 16 residues. The CDR3 nucleotides are TGTGCCAGCAGCCTAAGAGCGGGAGCTAGCACAGATACGCAGTATTTT. Protein sequence: CASSLRAGASTDTQYF.

This clonotype was seen repeatedly, ten times or more. This rearrangement joins TRBV6-1 to TRBJ2-5, with TRBD1 matching over 8 bases. V lost 3 bases and J lost 10; bases outside the gene matches: 13. The CDR3 sequence is 15 residues long. Per the germline V gene, CDR1 is MNHNS and CDR2 is SASEGT. CDR3: CASSDGDRPSRDQYF. The CDR3 DNA sequence: TGTGCCAGCAGTGATGGGGACAGGCCTTCGAGGGACCAGTACTTC.

This clonotype was recorded many times. This chain connects TRBV5-6 to TRBJ2-1, with 9 bases that match TRBD2. CDR3 length: 16 residues. CDR1 and CDR2 (germline): SGHDT, YYEEEE. V lost 0 bases to trimming and J lost 10 bases; unmatched junction nucleotides: 11. CDR3 loop: CASSLVRASGIGEQFF. The CDR3 nucleotides read TGTGCCAGCAGCTTGGTTAGAGCTAGCGGGATAGGGGAGCAGTTCTTC.

The sample holds a few counts of this clonotype. The V and J genes are TRBV15 and TRBJ2-1, with 8 positions matching TRBD2. CDR3 length: 14 amino acids. V trimming: 7 bases; J trimming: 6 bases; junction bases outside the gene matches: 8. Germline lookup yields CDR1 LNHNV and CDR2 YYDKDF (reference sequence). CDR3 nucleotides: TGTGCCACCAACAAGCGGGAGATGGGCAATGAGCAGTTCTTC. Translation: CATNKREMGNEQFF.

This clonotype was recorded many times. V is TRBV3-1 and J is TRBJ2-1, with D perhaps assigned TRBD1 or TRBD2 (7 bases each). Germline assignment: CDR1 LGHDT and CDR2 YNNKEL (reference sequence). CDR3 length: 16 amino acids. V lost 4 bases to trimming and J lost 1 base, with 14 bases between them. The CDR3 loop reads CASSLQGGASYNEQFF. The CDR3 DNA is TGTGCCAGCAGCCTTCAGGGGGGGGCGTCCTACAATGAGCAGTTCTTC.

At least ten counts were recorded for this clonotype. This chain joins TRBV5-1 and TRBJ2-3; 10 bases are shared with TRBD2. Germline CDR1 SGHRS, CDR2 YFSETQ. With 3 bases clipped from V and 2 bases from J, the junction kept 6 bases outside the gene matches. This CDR3 is 16 amino acids long. In nucleotides, the CDR3 is TGCGCCAGCAGCTCATGGACTAGCGGCCCCACAGATACGCAGTATTTT. Encoded protein: CASSSWTSGPTDTQYF.

This clonotype was recorded many times. This chain joins TRBV20-1 and TRBJ1-1; no reliable D call. CDR3 length equals 10 residues. Trimming removed 6 bases at V and 8 bases at J, with 10 bases between. Germline V gene sequence: CDR1 DFQATT, CDR2 SNEGSKA (reference sequence). CDR3 region: CSAPRGEAFF. CDR3 in DNA: TGCAGTGCCCCCAGAGGAGAAGCTTTCTTT.

This clonotype was recorded many times. This rearrangement joins TRBV6-1 to TRBJ2-7; 9 bases map to TRBD2. The length of the CDR3 is 14 residues. Germline V CDR1 and CDR2: MNHNS, SASEGT. Trimming removed 8 bases from V and 6 bases from J; junction bases left unmatched: 11. CDR3 coding DNA: TGTGCCAGCTCTATCGGGACTAGCTACCGCGAGCAGTACTTC. Residues: CASSIGTSYREQYF.

There are many counts of this clonotype. CDR3 residues: CASSPGLAGVEQFF. In DNA, the CDR3 is TGTGCCAGCAGTCCGGGACTAGCGGGAGTAGAGCAGTTCTTC. The V gene is TRBV6-2 or TRBV6-3, the J gene TRBJ2-1; 14 bases agree with TRBD2. Germline trimming cut 5 bases from V and 10 bases from J; bases unmatched to any gene: 4. The CDR3 has 14 residues. Germline assignment: CDR1 MNHEY and CDR2 SVGEGT.

The sample holds many counts of this clonotype. V and J are TRBV4-2 and TRBJ2-1; D unresolved. Germline V gene sequence: CDR1 LGHNA, CDR2 YNFKEQ. Trimming took 1 base from V and 2 from J, leaving 12 bases between them. The CDR3 is made up of 16 amino acids. The CDR3 reads CASSQGLEKTYNEQFF. DNA for the CDR3: TGTGCCAGCAGCCAAGGTTTAGAGAAAACCTACAATGAGCAGTTCTTC.

This clonotype has a count of ten or more. The V call is TRBV6-5, the J call TRBJ2-2; D gene unclear. The CDR3 is 13 amino acids. The germline gives CDR1 MNHEY, CDR2 SVGAGI. Trimming cost V 2 bases and J 6 bases, with 7 bases left between them. CDR3 sequence reads: CASSYGFSGELFF. The CDR3 DNA reads TGTGCCAGCAGTTACGGGTTTTCCGGGGAGCTGTTTTTT.

This clonotype was seen ten or more times. The chain combines TRBV11-2 with TRBJ2-7, with D possibly matching TRBD1 (5 bases). V was clipped by 1 base and J by 2 bases, with 9 bases between them. CDR3 size: 14 residues. Germline CDR1 SGHAT, CDR2 FQNNGV. In DNA, the CDR3 is TGTGCCAGCAGCTTAGCGCAGGGCCCCTACGAGCAGTACGTC. Translated, it gives CASSLAQGPYEQYV.

This clonotype showed up many times. The V call is TRBV7-3, the J call TRBJ2-1; maybe TRBD2 (6 bases). The CDR3 covers 14 residues. Trimming took 4 bases from V and 5 from J, leaving 12 bases between them. The germline V gene has CDR1 SGHTA and CDR2 FQGTGA. As DNA, the CDR3 is TGTGCCAGCAGCTACCTAGGAGGGGACAATGAGCAGTTCTTC. Amino acid sequence: CASSYLGGDNEQFF.

This clonotype was observed many times. This chain joins TRBV20-1 and TRBJ1-1; TRBD1 is a possible D gene (5 bases). Trimming stripped 3 bases from V and 0 bases from J, with 8 bases between. The germline V gene has CDR1 DFQATT and CDR2 SNEGSKA (reference sequence). This CDR3 is built from 13 residues. Here the CDR3 reads CSARGLMNTEAFF. The CDR3 coding sequence is TGCAGTGCTAGGGGACTCATGAACACTGAAGCTTTCTTT.

This clonotype turned up a few times. V usage is TRBV19 and J usage is TRBJ2-3; TRBD2 matches 7 bases. Germline CDR1 LNHDA, CDR2 SQIVND (reference sequence). The CDR3 runs 14 residues. After removal of 7 bases from V and 4 bases from J, the junction contained 8 bases not matched to a gene. The CDR3 protein is CASNGGGPADTQYF. CDR3 DNA sequence: TGTGCCAGTAATGGGGGAGGGCCTGCAGATACGCAGTATTTT.

There are many counts of this clonotype. This chain joins TRBV11-2 and TRBJ2-3; TRBD2 matches 7 bases. The CDR3 sequence is 13 residues long. After removal of 4 bases from V and 9 bases from J, the junction contained 7 bases not matched to a gene. Germline V gene lookup returns CDR1 SGHAT and CDR2 FQNNGV. DNA of the CDR3: TGTGCCAGCAGCTCAAGACTAGCCCAAACGCAGTATTTT. It codes for CASSSRLAQTQYF.

The V gene is TRBV3-1, the J gene TRBJ2-6; D remains unclear. CDR1 LGHDT and CDR2 YNNKEL come from the germline V gene (reference sequence). Trimming shortened V by 1 base and J by 4 bases, and 14 bases separated the two germline ends. The CDR3 extends over 17 amino acids. For the CDR3, the DNA is TGTGCCAGCAGCCAAGGGCCTGGGGAAGCAGGGGCCAACGTCCTGACTTTC. Encoded protein: CASSQGPGEAGANVLTF.

This clonotype occurred many times. The chain joins TRBV6-4 to TRBJ2-1; 8 positions match TRBD2. The CDR3 totals 12 residues. The germline V gene encodes CDR1 MRHNA and CDR2 SNTAGT. J was trimmed by 9 bases and V by 5 bases; bases with no gene match: 3. In nucleotides, the CDR3 is TGTGCCAGCAGTTTACGGGGGGGTGAGCAGTTCTTC. Amino acids: CASSLRGGEQFF.

This clonotype was counted a few times. The chain joins TRBV6-1 to TRBJ2-5; 7 nucleotides line up with TRBD1. CDR1 is MNHNS and CDR2 is SASEGT in the germline V gene. After removal of 2 bases from V and 5 bases from J, the junction contained 5 bases not matched to a gene. The CDR3 covers 14 residues. CDR3 sequence reads: CASSENRGRETQYF. CDR3 nucleotide sequence: TGTGCCAGCAGTGAAAACAGGGGTCGGGAGACCCAGTACTTC.

This clonotype was recorded many times. The chain links TRBV5-1 to TRBJ2-7, with D perhaps matching TRBD2 (5 bases). CDR3 length equals 11 residues. V lost 0 bases, J lost 7 bases, and 5 bases lay in between. The germline V gene encodes CDR1 SGHRS and CDR2 YFSETQ. As DNA, the CDR3 is TGCGCCAGCAGCTTGGCGGGGGAGCAGTACTTC. Amino acids: CASSLAGEQYF. The variable domain in full, with the rest retrieved from reference TRBV5-1 and TRBJ2-7, is KAGVTQTPRYLIKTRGQQVTLSCSPISGHRSVSWYQQTPGQGLQFLFEYFSETQRNKGNFPGRFSGRQFSNSRSEMNVSTLELGDSALYLCASSLAGEQYFGPGTRLTVT.

There are many counts of this clonotype. The chain employs TRBV5-1 and TRBJ1-2; perhaps TRBD1 as D (5 bases). CDR1 and CDR2 from the germline V gene are SGHRS and YFSETQ. This CDR3 has 12 residues. The V gene lost 2 bases and the J gene lost 7 bases, with 9 bases spanning the gap. The CDR3 protein is CASSFSGIGYTF. CDR3 bases: TGCGCCAGCAGCTTTTCAGGGATTGGCTACACCTTC. Using reference TRBV5-1 and TRBJ1-2 for the parts outside the CDR3, the full variable domain is KAGVTQTPRYLIKTRGQQVTLSCSPISGHRSVSWYQQTPGQGLQFLFEYFSETQRNKGNFPGRFSGRQFSNSRSEMNVSTLELGDSALYLCASSFSGIGYTFGSGTRLTVV.

In this sample, this clonotype turned up many times. DNA for the CDR3: TGTGCCAGCAGTTTAGGAGCGTGGGAGCAGTACTTC. It yields the protein CASSLGAWEQYF. The chain links TRBV12-3 or TRBV12-4 to TRBJ2-7; D is uncertain. V lost 1 base to trimming and J lost 7 bases, with 8 bases between them. The CDR3 totals 12 residues.

About this clonotype: This may be a read error: a much more frequent sequence differs by one nucleotide. This CDR3 fails to terminate in the conserved phenylalanine or tryptophan, so it likely reflects a read error. The chain links TRBV7-8 to TRBJ1-4; D is unresolved. Germline CDR1 SGHVS, CDR2 FQNEAQ. V dropped 1 base and J dropped 14 bases, with 11 bases sitting between them. The CDR3 covers 12 residues. The CDR3 region has the DNA TGTGCCAGCAGCTTAGTGGCCAGTTCCCTGTTTTCT. It is translated as CASSLVASSLFS.

The chain links TRBV5-1 to TRBJ2-5, with no clear D. Trimming pared 7 bases from V and 5 bases from J, leaving 21 bases between. Germline V gene sequence: CDR1 SGHRS, CDR2 YFSETQ. This CDR3 contains 15 residues. The CDR3 DNA reads as TGCGCCAGCCGCCCCCCCAACCCACCGGGTGAGACCCAGTACTTC. As protein: CASRPPNPPGETQYF.

In this sample, this clonotype turned up many times. The chain recombines TRBV5-6 with TRBJ1-5; 9 positions match TRBD1. Germline V lookup: CDR1 SGHDT, CDR2 YYEEEE. The CDR3 has 20 residues. Unmatched junction bases numbered 18, after V lost 4 bases and J lost 1 base. CDR3 sequence reads: CASSLGPMGQGQGSNQPQHF. The CDR3 DNA follows: TGTGCCAGCAGCCTCGGCCCAATGGGACAGGGTCAGGGGAGCAATCAGCCCCAGCATTTT.

The chain employs TRBV6-2 or TRBV6-3 and TRBJ2-5; 12 bases line up with TRBD2. After removal of 9 bases from V and 1 base from J, the junction contained 6 bases not matched to a gene. Germline-derived CDR1 and CDR2 are MNHEY and SVGEGT. This CDR3 spans 15 amino acids. The CDR3 nucleotides read TGTGCCAGTATACTAGCGGGAGGATTCCAAGAGACCCAGTACTTC. It codes for CASILAGGFQETQYF.

Many counts were recorded for this clonotype. The chain couples TRBV5-1 to TRBJ2-1; 9 bases agree with TRBD2. The germline CDR1 and CDR2 sequences are SGHRS and YFSETQ. CDR3 length: 14 residues. The V segment lost 5 bases and the J segment 5 bases; nucleotides outside the gene matches: 5. CDR3 residues: CASRGLARNNEQFF. In DNA form, the CDR3 reads TGCGCCAGCAGAGGACTAGCGAGAAACAATGAGCAGTTCTTC.

This clonotype was seen ten or more times. V usage is TRBV5-1 and J usage is TRBJ2-5, with 7 bases fitting TRBD2. The CDR3 sequence is 14 residues long. V shed 3 bases, J shed 1 base, and the junction held 3 bases outside the gene matches. CDR1 is SGHRS, CDR2 YFSETQ, per germline. The CDR3 region is CASSSSGAQETQYF. CDR3 sequence (DNA): TGCGCCAGCAGCTCCAGCGGGGCCCAAGAGACCCAGTACTTC.

This clonotype was counted at least ten times. The V and J genes are TRBV2 and TRBJ2-3, with D tentatively TRBD2 (5 bases). CDR3 size: 14 residues. CDR1 SNHLY and CDR2 FYNNEI come from the germline V gene. Trimming shortened V by 6 bases and J by 4 bases, and 14 bases separated the two germline ends. CDR3 sequence: CASRNRENSDTQYF. The CDR3 DNA reads as TGTGCCAGCAGAAATAGGGAGAACTCAGATACGCAGTATTTT.

This clonotype showed up many times. The chain recombines TRBV3-1 with TRBJ1-1; no firm D call. The CDR3 runs to 15 residues. V gave up 1 base and J gave up 1 base, with 10 bases separating them. CDR1 LGHDT and CDR2 YNNKEL come from the germline V gene (reference sequence). The CDR3: CASSQASVKNTEAFF. In DNA form, the CDR3 reads TGTGCCAGCAGCCAAGCGTCAGTCAAGAACACTGAAGCTTTCTTT.